The entry that follows covers one T cell receptor (beta chain) sequence. No antigen is known for it. The data stem from a study of pediatric ulcerative colitis. Findings of the study overall: A couple of rectal clonotypes were found only in ulcerative colitis patients, all of them.

Generated by immunoSEQ multiplex PCR, the TCRdb table keeps only in-frame clones and is missing some. The sample consists of 35,000 to 45,000 clones, approximately 87% of them appearing once. The CDR3 spans 17 residues. The junction had 9 bases not matched to a gene; V was cut back by 0 bases and J by 3 bases. Looked up from germline, CDR1 is GTSNPN and CDR2 is SVGIG (reference sequence). V gene TRBV30 combines with J gene TRBJ2-3; 10 bases agree with TRBD2. The receptor was isolated from a girl under 18 with moderate ulcerative colitis. Sequencing was performed on blood. Written as DNA, the CDR3 is TGTGCCTGGAGTGTACTTACTAGCGGGGTCTTGACAGATACGCAGTATTTT. As protein: CAWSVLTSGVLTDTQYF.